The clone carrying this T cell receptor beta chain was seen repeatedly, ten times or more. V lost 5 bases and J 5 bases, leaving 15 bases between the germline ends. The CDR3 spans 14 residues. CDR1 is MNHEY, CDR2 SVGEGT, per germline. For TCR, cDNA came from 5'RACE template switching, which added a universal primer site and UMIs. TCRdb reprocessed the 5' RACE reads via MiXCR and lists one record per CDR3 protein. Among around 330,000 distinct CDR3 sequences listed, approximately 3.8% were seen once. These data originate in a study of T cells after yellow fever vaccination. Sequenced material: PBMCs, taken on the day of the yellow fever booster vaccination. The rearrangement joins TRBV6-2 or TRBV6-3 to TRBJ2-5; D may be TRBD2 (6 bases). The origin of this receptor is a young man who received the YFV17D yellow fever vaccine. The CDR3 DNA reads TGTGCCAGCAGTGCCGGGAGCGACTACGAGACCCAGTACTTC. Protein: CASSAGSDYETQYF.